This T cell receptor beta chain was sequenced for a study of T cell changes during pregnancy in multiple sclerosis. Profiling relied on immunoSEQ multiplex PCR, and the TCRdb table lists in-frame clones only, not all of them. Of about 60,000 clones in the sample, over 85% were seen once. Germline values: CDR1 SGHKS, CDR2 YYEKEE (reference sequence). V was clipped by 1 base and J by 7 bases, with 9 bases between them. This CDR3 has 13 residues. This sequence was found in a female donor with multiple sclerosis, enrolled in a pregnancy study. This specimen consisted of CD8+ T cells from peripheral blood mononuclear cells, obtained in the second trimester of pregnancy. This sequence joins TRBV5-5 and TRBJ1-5; tentative D call: TRBD1 (6 bases). The CDR3 coding sequence is TGTGCCAGCAGCTTGACAGGGCAACAGCCCCAGCATTTT. Translation: CASSLTGQQPQHF. The full variable domain, in which reference TRBV5-5 and TRBJ1-5 provide the parts outside the CDR3, is DAGVTQSPTHLIKTRGQQVTLRCSPISGHKSVSWYQQVLGQGPQFIFQYYEKEERGRGNFPDRFSARQFPNYSSELNVNALLLGDSALYLCASSLTGQQPQHFGDGTRLSIL.